Each of the 29 T cell receptor beta chains below was sequenced from the same sample in a study of shared clonotypes between healthy human individuals. Produced via immunoSEQ multiplex PCR; TCRdb's table is partial and in-frame only. Here the sample spans 980,000 or so clones, roughly 72% being singletons. Sequencing used memory CD4+ T cells sorted from blood. The sample's subset: CD45RA-negative fraction. The receptors were gathered from a man aged 18 to 30 in good health.

In the case of this clone: Other DNA sequences within the sample encode an identical CDR3. The chain combines TRBV9 with TRBJ2-5; 7 bases map to TRBD2. The CDR3 is 14 amino acids. Germline assignment: CDR1 SGDLS and CDR2 YYNGEE. Trimming at V came to 0 bases and at J to 2 bases, leaving 1 base not matched to a gene. In DNA form, the CDR3 reads TGTGCCAGCAGCGTAGGAGCGGGACAAGAGACCCAGTACTTC. Translation gives CASSVGAGQETQYF.

The CDR3 reads CASSLAKGDYNSPLHF. As DNA, the CDR3 is TGCGCCAGCAGCTTGGCCAAAGGGGACTATAATTCACCCCTCCACTTT. The chain carries TRBV5-1 and TRBJ1-6; maybe TRBD1 (5 bases). This CDR3 is 16 amino acids long. The V and J ends lost 0 bases and 3 bases respectively, with 10 bases between them. Germline V CDR1 and CDR2: SGHRS, YFSETQ.

This clone was seen more than once but under ten times. This rearrangement joins TRBV10-1 to TRBJ2-3; no firm D call. V gave up 9 bases and J gave up 7 bases, with 11 bases separating them. Germline-derived CDR1 and CDR2 are WNHNN and SYGVQD (reference sequence). The CDR3 sequence is 11 residues long. The CDR3 protein is CASSGQNTQYF. In nucleotides, the CDR3 is TGCGCCAGTTCTGGGCAGAATACGCAGTATTTT.

This clone has just one count. The V call is TRBV10-3, the J call TRBJ1-1; D unclear. The CDR3 is 13 residues long. V was trimmed by 3 bases and J by 1 base, leaving 6 bases between them. The V gene's germline CDR1 is ENHRY and CDR2 SYGVKD. This CDR3 is CAISEGRNTEAFF. The CDR3 bases are TGTGCCATCAGTGAAGGACGGAACACTGAAGCTTTCTTT.

This rearrangement joins TRBV6-5 to TRBJ2-7; 9 bases fit TRBD2. Looked up from germline, CDR1 is MNHEY and CDR2 is SVGAGI. This CDR3 is 15 amino acids long. V lost 6 bases and J lost 1; bases outside the gene matches: 7. The CDR3 DNA sequence: TGTGCCAGCAGGGCCTACGCGGGAGGGTCCTACGAGCAGTACTTC. Translating gives CASRAYAGGSYEQYF.

V and J are TRBV4-3 and TRBJ2-7, with D unresolved. The CDR3 has 15 amino acids. Germline CDR1 LGHNA, CDR2 YSLEER. Trimming shortened V by 0 bases and J by 0 bases, and 9 bases separated the two germline ends. CDR3 sequence reads: CASSQDLGVSYEQYF. CDR3 sequence (DNA): TGCGCCAGCAGCCAAGATCTTGGAGTCTCCTACGAGCAGTACTTC.

In DNA form, the CDR3 reads TGTGCCAGCAGCTTTGGGGCTGAGCCCACCGGGGAGCTGTTTTTT. Its translation: CASSFGAEPTGELFF. V is TRBV7-3 and J is TRBJ2-2; tentative D call: TRBD1 (5 bases). V was pared by 3 bases and J by 4 bases, with 12 bases between. The CDR3 has 15 amino acids. Germline CDR1 SGHTA, CDR2 FQGTGA.

This chain joins TRBV28 and TRBJ2-3; 8 bases are a match to TRBD2. The germline V gene has CDR1 MDHEN and CDR2 SYDVKM. V was clipped by 3 bases and J by 3 bases; unmatched bases: 11. The CDR3 is made up of 17 amino acids. CDR3: CASSFPQPGGRTDTQYF. In nucleotides, the CDR3 is TGTGCCAGCAGTTTCCCCCAACCGGGGGGGAGGACAGATACGCAGTATTTT.

The V call is TRBV10-3, the J call TRBJ1-2; D unclear. Trimming left V 7 bases short and J 0 bases short, with 12 bases between. The V gene's germline CDR1 is ENHRY and CDR2 SYGVKD. CDR3 length: 14 residues. In DNA, the CDR3 is TGTGCCATCACTGTGACGGGAGCTAACTATGGCTACACCTTC. Encoded protein: CAITVTGANYGYTF.

This clone was detected a few times. Other DNA sequences in the same sample also yield this CDR3. This rearrangement joins TRBV6-5 to TRBJ1-6; D unresolved. CDR3 length equals 15 residues. CDR1 and CDR2 from the germline V gene are MNHEY and SVGAGI. Between the trimmed V and J ends, which lost 0 bases and 6 bases, there was a span of 9 bases. The CDR3 DNA reads as TGTGCCAGCAGTTACTCAGGGCGCGGTAATTCACCCCTCCACTTT. It is translated as CASSYSGRGNSPLHF.

Only a few counts were recorded for this clone. The chain is built from TRBV18 and TRBJ1-2; D possibly corresponds to TRBD1 (6 bases). Trimming shortened V by 1 base and J by 6 bases, and 9 bases separated the two germline ends. Germline assignment: CDR1 KGHSH and CDR2 LQKENI. The CDR3 contains 13 residues. The CDR3 here is CASSPRPGDGYTF. DNA for the CDR3: TGTGCCAGCTCACCACGCCCAGGGGATGGCTACACCTTC.

Note on this clone: The identical CDR3 is also encoded by other nucleotide sequences in the sample. Here the CDR3 reads CASSPPLPNTGELFF. CDR3 sequence (DNA): TGTGCCAGCTCACCACCGCTGCCGAACACCGGGGAGCTGTTTTTT. This sequence joins TRBV18 and TRBJ2-2; no reliable D call. CDR3 length: 15 amino acids. The V gene lost 0 bases and the J gene lost 0 bases, with 5 bases spanning the gap. Germline CDR1 reads KGHSH; CDR2 reads LQKENI. The full variable domain, rest sourced from reference TRBV18 and TRBJ2-2, is NAGVMQNPRHLVRRRGQEARLRCSPMKGHSHVYWYRQLPEEGLKFMVYLQKENIIDESGMPKERFSAEFPKEGPSILRIQQVVRGDSAAYFCASSPPLPNTGELFFGEGSRLTVL.

This clone has at least ten counts. V usage is TRBV2 and J usage is TRBJ1-2; D not certain. Trimming cost V 1 base and J 8 bases, with 8 bases left between them. This CDR3 has 12 amino acids. The germline V gene encodes CDR1 SNHLY and CDR2 FYNNEI. The CDR3 loop reads CASSEEVGGYTF. CDR3 coding DNA: TGTGCCAGCAGTGAAGAAGTTGGCGGCTACACCTTC.

The rearrangement joins TRBV2 to TRBJ2-1; TRBD2 matches 14 bases. Trimming took 7 bases from V and 9 from J; bases not matched to a gene: 11. The CDR3 runs 16 residues. Germline CDR1 and CDR2: SNHLY and FYNNEI. The CDR3 loop reads CASKELGLAGVGEQFF. The CDR3 nucleotides read TGTGCCAGCAAAGAACTGGGACTAGCGGGGGTGGGTGAGCAGTTCTTC.

The chain has TRBV10-3 and TRBJ2-7; no firm D call. V shed 2 bases and J shed 5 bases, with 13 bases lying between them. The CDR3 is made up of 14 amino acids. Germline V gene sequence: CDR1 ENHRY, CDR2 SYGVKD. CDR3 protein: CAISERRAVHEQYF. The CDR3 DNA reads TGTGCCATCAGTGAGAGAAGAGCAGTCCACGAGCAGTACTTC.

A remark on this clone: The same CDR3 arises from other DNA sequences in this sample as well. V and J are TRBV5-4 and TRBJ2-4; D is undetermined. The CDR3 length is 16 residues. V gave up 2 bases and J gave up 0 bases, with 12 bases separating them. Germline V gene lookup returns CDR1 SGHNT and CDR2 YYREEE (reference sequence). This chain's CDR3 is CASSLGGDLAKNIQYF. For the CDR3, the DNA is TGTGCCAGCAGCTTAGGCGGAGACCTAGCCAAAAACATTCAGTACTTC.

The chain links TRBV5-4 to TRBJ1-2; maybe TRBD1 (5 bases). CDR3 size: 15 residues. V lost 4 bases, J lost 3 bases, and 16 bases lay in between. The germline V gene has CDR1 SGHNT and CDR2 YYREEE (reference sequence). As DNA, the CDR3 is TGTGCCAGCAGCACTCGCCAGGGAGGGCACTATGGCTACACCTTC. Translating gives CASSTRQGGHYGYTF.

The rearrangement links TRBV5-1 to TRBJ1-1, with 7 bases identical to TRBD1. The CDR3 contains 17 residues. From germline, CDR1 is SGHRS and CDR2 YFSETQ. The V and J ends lost 1 base and 3 bases, in that order; junction bases with no gene match: 12. The CDR3 is CASSLRIGGTDYTEAFF. The CDR3 DNA sequence: TGCGCCAGCAGCTTGAGAATAGGTGGGACAGACTACACTGAAGCTTTCTTT.

Concerning this clone itself: The junction departs from the called germline gene at one end, perhaps through a read error. The chain joins TRBV4-2 to TRBJ2-5; TRBD2 agrees at 12 bases. The CDR3 spans 13 residues. Germline values: CDR1 LGHNA, CDR2 YNFKEQ. The CDR3 coding sequence is TGTGCCAGCAGCCAAGATTCTAGCGGGGGGGCGCACTTC. Protein product: CASSQDSSGGAHF.

The chain recombines TRBV10-2 with TRBJ2-5; 7 bases map to TRBD2. Trimming cost V 1 base and J 4 bases; bases outside gene matches: 6. The germline gives CDR1 WSHSY, CDR2 SAAADI. This CDR3 is 15 amino acids long. CDR3 amino acids: CASSEWRETLETQYF. The CDR3 DNA follows: TGCGCCAGCAGTGAGTGGCGGGAGACTCTAGAGACCCAGTACTTC.

Comment on this clone: The same CDR3 arises from other DNA sequences in this sample as well. V is TRBV30 and J is TRBJ2-2; D perhaps matches TRBD2 (6 bases). Per germline, CDR1 GTSNPN and CDR2 SVGIG (reference sequence). Between the trimmed V and J ends, which lost 1 base and 2 bases, there was a span of 11 bases. The CDR3 is 15 residues long. The CDR3 protein is CAWSESGRNTGELFF. The DNA for the CDR3 is TGTGCCTGGAGTGAGTCCGGGAGAAACACCGGGGAGCTGTTTTTT. Based on the CDR3 plus reference TRBV30 and TRBJ2-2, the full variable domain is SQTIHQWPATLVQPVGSPLSLECTVEGTSNPNLYWYRQAAGRGLQLLFYSVGIGQISSEVPQNLSASRPQDRQFILSSKKLLLSDSGFYLCAWSESGRNTGELFFGEGSRLTVL.

The rearrangement links TRBV4-2 to TRBJ1-3; 7 bases map to TRBD1. The CDR3 has 16 residues. Germline loops: CDR1 LGHNA, CDR2 YNFKEQ. Trimming removed 3 bases from V and 2 bases from J; junction bases left unmatched: 7. The CDR3 loop reads CASSQGNTGAGNTIYF. DNA of the CDR3: TGTGCCAGCAGCCAGGGAAACACAGGGGCTGGAAACACCATATATTTT.

This chain uses TRBV7-9 with TRBJ2-6; D unclear. This CDR3 spans 15 amino acids. The V and J ends lost 5 bases and 0 bases respectively, with 8 bases between them. Germline V lookup: CDR1 SEHNR, CDR2 FQNEAQ (reference sequence). The CDR3 DNA reads TGTGCCAGCAGCAGACGGTTCTCTGGGGCCAACGTCCTGACTTTC. This translates into CASSRRFSGANVLTF.

The rearrangement uses TRBV10-3 and TRBJ1-2; the D gene is possibly TRBD1 (5 bases). The CDR3 is 13 amino acids. V was shortened by 2 bases and J by 2 bases, with 6 bases between the two germline ends. Germline CDR1 and CDR2: ENHRY and SYGVKD. In nucleotides, the CDR3 is TGTGCCATCAGTGAGAAGGGGAACTATGGCTACACCTTC. Protein product: CAISEKGNYGYTF.

This clone was seen a few times. The chain has TRBV5-1 and TRBJ2-1; TRBD2 aligns across 11 bases. CDR3 size: 16 residues. Germline V lookup: CDR1 SGHRS, CDR2 YFSETQ. V gave up 4 bases and J gave up 7 bases; unmatched junction bases: 10. The CDR3 protein is CASSLTSGTLGNEQFF. CDR3 DNA: TGCGCCAGCAGCCTGACTAGCGGGACCCTGGGAAATGAGCAGTTCTTC.

The chain joins TRBV4-2 to TRBJ2-6; TRBD1 agrees at 7 bases. CDR3 size: 21 residues. V was pared by 0 bases and J by 2 bases, with 16 bases of the junction left unmatched. CDR1 is LGHNA, CDR2 YNFKEQ, per germline. CDR3 nucleotide sequence: TGTGCCAGCAGCCAAGATTTTTATAGGGGGCAGGGCAAAACTGGGGCCAACGTCCTGACTTTC. This gives the protein CASSQDFYRGQGKTGANVLTF.

The V call is TRBV7-9, the J call TRBJ2-7, with D unresolved. This CDR3 has 13 amino acids. Germline CDR1 and CDR2: SEHNR and FQNEAQ (reference sequence). V was clipped by 2 bases and J by 3 bases, with 8 bases between them. The CDR3 bases are TGTGCCAGCAGCTTATATGAGCACTACGAGCAGTACTTC. It translates to CASSLYEHYEQYF.

The rearrangement uses TRBV19 and TRBJ2-2, with 7 positions matching TRBD2. CDR1 LNHDA and CDR2 SQIVND come from the germline V gene (reference sequence). The CDR3 is 15 amino acids. J was trimmed by 7 bases and V by 5 bases; bases with no gene match: 10. As DNA, the CDR3 is TGTGCCAGTAGTGCCCGGGACTATGTTTTCGGGGAGCTGTTTTTT. It codes for CASSARDYVFGELFF.

The chain employs TRBV6-6 and TRBJ2-3; 8 positions match TRBD2. V gave up 10 bases and J gave up 2 bases; unmatched junction bases: 8. Germline V lookup: CDR1 MNHNY, CDR2 SVGAGI (reference sequence). This CDR3 has 14 residues. The CDR3 spells CATKIAGNTDTQYF. The CDR3 DNA sequence: TGTGCCACTAAGATAGCGGGGAACACAGATACGCAGTATTTT.